The clone carrying this T cell receptor beta chain was detected only a few times. Its antigen remains unknown. The data were taken from a study of molecular identifiers for immune sequencing clone quantification. The overall study: Four portions were sequenced after RNA from roughly 18,000 or 92,000 naive CD8 cells was split five ways in replicates.

The germline V and J ends were trimmed by 3 bases and 7 bases, with 15 bases remaining between them. This CDR3 comprises 15 residues. The V gene's germline CDR1 is SGHVS and CDR2 FQNEAQ. Naive CD8 T cells were picked out by sorting for CD8+CD4-CCR7+CD45RA+. The bulk TCR libraries were made with methods described before and with listed TCR primers. Via MiXCR, TCRdb re-called the PCR reads, giving one row per CDR3 protein. This repertoire shows over 550,000 distinct CDR3 sequences, over 25% found once; its top ten account for about 0.73%. Study conclusions and caveats: Over 99% of effector molecules, but under 1% in naive cells, were held by clones with more than 20 RNA copies.

The sequencing sample was made of naive CD8+ T cells from blood, with Jurkat cell RNA spiked in. Documented subset: FACS-sorted CD8+CD4-CCR7+CD45RA+ naive T cells. This TCR was recovered from a human donor in good health. Some libraries in this study had Jurkat cell RNA spiked in. The chain combines TRBV7-8 with TRBJ2-2; D may be TRBD1 (6 bases). The CDR3 nucleotides read TGTGCCAGCAGCTTTGCACAGGGCCGAATCGGGGAGCTGTTTTTT. It specifies CASSFAQGRIGELFF.